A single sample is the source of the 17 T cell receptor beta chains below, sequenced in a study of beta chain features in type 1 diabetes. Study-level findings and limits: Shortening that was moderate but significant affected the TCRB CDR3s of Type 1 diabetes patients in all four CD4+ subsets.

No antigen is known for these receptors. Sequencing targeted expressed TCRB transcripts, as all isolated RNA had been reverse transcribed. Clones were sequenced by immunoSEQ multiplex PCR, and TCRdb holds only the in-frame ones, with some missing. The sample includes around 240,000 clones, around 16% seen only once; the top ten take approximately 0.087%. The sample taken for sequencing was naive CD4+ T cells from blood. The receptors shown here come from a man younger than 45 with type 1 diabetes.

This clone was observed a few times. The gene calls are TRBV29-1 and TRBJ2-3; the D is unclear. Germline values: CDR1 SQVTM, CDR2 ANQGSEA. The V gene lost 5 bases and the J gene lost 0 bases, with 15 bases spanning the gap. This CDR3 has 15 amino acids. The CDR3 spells CSVTPIRRSTDTQYF. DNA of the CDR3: TGCAGCGTTACCCCCATCAGGCGGAGCACAGATACGCAGTATTTT.

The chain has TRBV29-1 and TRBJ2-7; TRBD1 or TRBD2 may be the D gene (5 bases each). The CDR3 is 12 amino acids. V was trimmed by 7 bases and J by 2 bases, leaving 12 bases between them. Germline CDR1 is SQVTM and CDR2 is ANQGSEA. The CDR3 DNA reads TGCAGCGCCCGCAGGGACCCCTACGAGCAGTACTTC. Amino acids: CSARRDPYEQYF.

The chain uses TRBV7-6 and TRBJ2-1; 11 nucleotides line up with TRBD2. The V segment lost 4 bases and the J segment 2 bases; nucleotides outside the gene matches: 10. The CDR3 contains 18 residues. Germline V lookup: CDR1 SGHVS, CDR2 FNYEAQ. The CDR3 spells CASSSPNTSGSTYNEQFF. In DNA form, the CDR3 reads TGTGCCAGCAGCTCCCCAAACACTAGCGGGAGTACCTACAATGAGCAGTTCTTC.

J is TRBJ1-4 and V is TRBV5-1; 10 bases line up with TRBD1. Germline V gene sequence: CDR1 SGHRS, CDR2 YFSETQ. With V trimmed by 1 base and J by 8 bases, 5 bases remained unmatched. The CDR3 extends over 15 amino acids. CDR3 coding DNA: TGCGCCAGCAGCTTGAAAGGGACAGGGGAGGAAAAACTGTTTTTT. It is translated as CASSLKGTGEEKLFF.

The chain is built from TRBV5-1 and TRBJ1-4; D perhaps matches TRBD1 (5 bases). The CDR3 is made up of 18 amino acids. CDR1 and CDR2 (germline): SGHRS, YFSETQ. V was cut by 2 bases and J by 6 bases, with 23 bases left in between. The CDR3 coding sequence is TGCGCCAGCAGCTTCTTGGGCACCGGGACTCAAAAGGATGAAAAACTGTTTTTT. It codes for CASSFLGTGTQKDEKLFF.

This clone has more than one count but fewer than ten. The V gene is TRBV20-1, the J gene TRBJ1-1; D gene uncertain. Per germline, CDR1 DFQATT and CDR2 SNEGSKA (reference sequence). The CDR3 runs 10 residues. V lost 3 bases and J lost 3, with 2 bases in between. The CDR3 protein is CSARDTEAFF. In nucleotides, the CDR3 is TGCAGTGCTAGGGACACTGAAGCTTTCTTT.

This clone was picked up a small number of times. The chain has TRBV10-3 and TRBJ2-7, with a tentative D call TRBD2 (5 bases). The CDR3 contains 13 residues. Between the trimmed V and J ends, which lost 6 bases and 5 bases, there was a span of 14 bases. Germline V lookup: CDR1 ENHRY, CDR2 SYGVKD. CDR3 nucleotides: TGTGCCATCAGAGGGCAGGCCGGGGACGAGCAGTACTTC. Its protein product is CAIRGQAGDEQYF.

The CDR3 DNA reads as TGTGCCAGTAGTCGGGCAGGTACCTACGAGCAGTACTTC. It specifies CASSRAGTYEQYF. The chain is built from TRBV19 and TRBJ2-7, with D uncertain. The germline CDR1 and CDR2 sequences are LNHDA and SQIVND (reference sequence). CDR3 length equals 13 residues. Between the trimmed V and J ends, which lost 5 bases and 2 bases, there was a span of 10 bases.

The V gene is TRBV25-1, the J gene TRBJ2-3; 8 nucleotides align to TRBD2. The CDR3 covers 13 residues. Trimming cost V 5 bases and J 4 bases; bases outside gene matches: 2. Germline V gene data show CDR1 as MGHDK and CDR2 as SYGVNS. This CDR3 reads CASSYGGADTQYF. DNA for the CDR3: TGTGCCAGCAGTTACGGGGGGGCAGATACGCAGTATTTT.

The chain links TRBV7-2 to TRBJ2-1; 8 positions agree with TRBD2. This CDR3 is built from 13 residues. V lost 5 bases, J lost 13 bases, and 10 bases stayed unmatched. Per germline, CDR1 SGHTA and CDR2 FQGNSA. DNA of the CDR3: TGTGCCAGCAGCCCCCGGACTAGCCGGAGCCAGTTCTTC. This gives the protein CASSPRTSRSQFF.

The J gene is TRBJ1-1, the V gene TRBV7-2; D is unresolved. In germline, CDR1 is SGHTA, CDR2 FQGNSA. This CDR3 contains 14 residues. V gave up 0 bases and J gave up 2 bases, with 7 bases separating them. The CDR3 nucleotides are TGTGCCAGCAGCTTAGCCTCGGCTAACACTGAAGCTTTCTTT. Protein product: CASSLASANTEAFF.

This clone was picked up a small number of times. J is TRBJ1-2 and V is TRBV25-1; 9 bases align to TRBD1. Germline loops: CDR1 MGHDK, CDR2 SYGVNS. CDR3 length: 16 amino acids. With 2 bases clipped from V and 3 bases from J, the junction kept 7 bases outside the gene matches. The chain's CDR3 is CASSEPGTGGDYGYTF. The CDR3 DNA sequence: TGTGCCAGCAGTGAACCTGGTACAGGGGGCGACTATGGCTACACCTTC.

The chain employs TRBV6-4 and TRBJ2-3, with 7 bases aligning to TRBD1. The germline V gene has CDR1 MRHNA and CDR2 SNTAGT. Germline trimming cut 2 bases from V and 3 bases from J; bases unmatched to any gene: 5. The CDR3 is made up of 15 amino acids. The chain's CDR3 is CASSDRGLVTDTQYF. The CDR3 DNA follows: TGTGCCAGCAGTGACAGGGGGCTCGTAACAGATACGCAGTATTTT.

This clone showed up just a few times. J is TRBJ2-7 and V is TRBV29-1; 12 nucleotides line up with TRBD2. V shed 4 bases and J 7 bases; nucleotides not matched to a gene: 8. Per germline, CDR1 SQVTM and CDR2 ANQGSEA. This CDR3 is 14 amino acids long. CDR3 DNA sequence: TGCAGCGTTGTGTTGGCTAGCGGGAGGGGAGAGCAGTACTTC. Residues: CSVVLASGRGEQYF.

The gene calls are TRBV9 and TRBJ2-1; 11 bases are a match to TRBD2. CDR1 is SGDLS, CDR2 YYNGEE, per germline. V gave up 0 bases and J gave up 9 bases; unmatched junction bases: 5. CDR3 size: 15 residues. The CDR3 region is CASSVGLAGGTEQFF. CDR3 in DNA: TGTGCCAGCAGCGTAGGGCTAGCGGGAGGCACTGAGCAGTTCTTC.

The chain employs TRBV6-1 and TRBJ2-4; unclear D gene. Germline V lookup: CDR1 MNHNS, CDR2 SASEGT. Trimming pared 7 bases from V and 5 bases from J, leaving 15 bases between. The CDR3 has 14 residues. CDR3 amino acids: CASTPVGSQNIQYF. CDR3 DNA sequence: TGTGCCAGCACACCCGTGGGATCACAAAACATTCAGTACTTC.

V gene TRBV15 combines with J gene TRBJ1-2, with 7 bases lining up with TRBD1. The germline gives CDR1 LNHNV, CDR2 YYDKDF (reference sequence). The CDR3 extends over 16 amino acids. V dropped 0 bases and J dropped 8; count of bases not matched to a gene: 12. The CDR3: CATSRDWTGKREGYTF. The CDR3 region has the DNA TGTGCCACCAGCAGAGATTGGACAGGAAAAAGGGAAGGCTACACCTTC. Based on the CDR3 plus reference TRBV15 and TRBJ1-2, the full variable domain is DAMVIQNPRYQVTQFGKPVTLSCSQTLNHNVMYWYQQKSSQAPKLLFHYYDKDFNNEADTPDNFQSRRPNTSFCFLDIRSPGLGDTAMYLCATSRDWTGKREGYTFGSGTRLTVV.